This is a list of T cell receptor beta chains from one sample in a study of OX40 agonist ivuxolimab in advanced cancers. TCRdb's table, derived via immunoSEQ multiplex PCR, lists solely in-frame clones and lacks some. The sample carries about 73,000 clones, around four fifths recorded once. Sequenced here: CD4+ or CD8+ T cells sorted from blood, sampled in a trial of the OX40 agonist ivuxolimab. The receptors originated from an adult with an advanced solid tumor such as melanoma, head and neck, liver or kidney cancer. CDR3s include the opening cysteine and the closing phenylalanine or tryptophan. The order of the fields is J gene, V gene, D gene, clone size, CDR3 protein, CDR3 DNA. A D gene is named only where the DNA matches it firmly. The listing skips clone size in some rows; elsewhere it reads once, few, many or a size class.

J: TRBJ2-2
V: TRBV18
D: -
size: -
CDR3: CASSPGVGADTGELFF
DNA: TGTGCCAGCTCACCAGGGGTTGGGGCCGACACCGGGGAGCTGTTTTTT

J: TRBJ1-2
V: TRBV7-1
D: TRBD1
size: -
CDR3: CASSFPDRGGYGYTF
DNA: TGTGCCAGCAGCTTCCCAGACAGGGGAGGCTATGGCTACACCTTC

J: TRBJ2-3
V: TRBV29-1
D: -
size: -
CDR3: CSLLTNPDTQYF
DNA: TGCAGCCTCCTGACTAATCCAGATACGCAGTATTTT

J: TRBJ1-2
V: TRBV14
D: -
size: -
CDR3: CASSQDRGGEGYTF
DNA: TGTGCCAGCAGCCAAGATAGGGGCGGGGAAGGCTACACCTTC

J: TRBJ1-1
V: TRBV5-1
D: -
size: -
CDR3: CASSLRPQGGGNTEAFF
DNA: TGCGCCAGCAGCTTGAGGCCCCAGGGAGGAGGAAACACTGAAGCTTTCTTT

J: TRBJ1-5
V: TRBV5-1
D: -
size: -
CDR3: CASSEGSNQPQHF
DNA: TGCGCCAGCAGCGAAGGCAGCAATCAGCCCCAGCATTTT

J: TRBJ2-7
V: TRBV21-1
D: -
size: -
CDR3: CASSKIHWDRAPRGFSEQYF
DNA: TGTGCCAGCAGCAAAATTCACTGGGACAGGGCCCCACGGGGCTTCTCCGAGCAGTACTTC

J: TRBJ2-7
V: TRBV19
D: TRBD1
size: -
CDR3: CASSFTGTGLSYEQYF
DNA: TGTGCCAGTAGTTTCACCGGGACAGGGCTCTCCTACGAGCAGTACTTC

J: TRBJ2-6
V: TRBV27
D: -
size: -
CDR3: CASRGVRGTGANVLTF
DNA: TGTGCCAGCAGAGGAGTTAGGGGGACTGGGGCCAACGTCCTGACTTTC

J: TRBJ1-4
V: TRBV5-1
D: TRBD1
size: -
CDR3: CASSPAGQGAEKLFF
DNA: TGCGCCAGCAGCCCGGCCGGACAGGGGGCAGAAAAACTGTTTTTT

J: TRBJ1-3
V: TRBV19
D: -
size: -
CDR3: CASSIDRRPRGNTIYF
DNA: TGTGCCAGTAGTATAGATCGCCGCCCGAGGGGAAACACCATATATTTT

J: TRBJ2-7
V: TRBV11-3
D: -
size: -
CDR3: CASKGRFYEQYF
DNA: TGTGCCAGCAAGGGGCGGTTCTACGAGCAGTACTTC

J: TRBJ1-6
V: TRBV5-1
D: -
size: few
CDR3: CASSAPESNSPLHF
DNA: TGCGCCAGCAGCGCGCCTGAGAGTAATTCACCCCTCCACTTT

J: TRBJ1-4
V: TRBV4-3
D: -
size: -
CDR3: CASSQDHYTEGNEKLFF
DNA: TGCGCCAGCAGCCAAGACCATTACACAGAGGGTAATGAAAAACTGTTTTTT

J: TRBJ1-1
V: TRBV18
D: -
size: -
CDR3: CASSPRGGMDTEAFF
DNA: TGTGCCAGCTCACCTCGTGGGGGGATGGACACTGAAGCTTTCTTT

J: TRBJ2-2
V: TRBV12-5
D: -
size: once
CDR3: CASGLNTGELFF
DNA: TGTGCTAGTGGTTTGAACACCGGGGAGCTGTTTTTT

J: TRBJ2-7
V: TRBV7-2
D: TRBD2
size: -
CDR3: CASSLRGTSGRTYEQYF
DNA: TGTGCCAGCAGCTTAAGAGGGACTAGCGGGAGGACCTACGAGCAGTACTTC

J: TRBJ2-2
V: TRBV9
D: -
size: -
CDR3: CASSVGQGFTGELFF
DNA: TGTGCCAGCAGCGTAGGTCAGGGCTTCACCGGGGAGCTGTTTTTT

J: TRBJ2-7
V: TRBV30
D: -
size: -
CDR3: CAWGTSNYEQYF
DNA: TGTGCCTGGGGGACTTCGAATTACGAGCAGTACTTC

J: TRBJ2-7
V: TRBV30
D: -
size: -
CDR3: CAWSRSFHEQYF
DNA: TGTGCCTGGAGTAGGTCCTTTCACGAGCAGTACTTC

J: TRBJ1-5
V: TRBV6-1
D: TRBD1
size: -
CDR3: CASITGTGLNQPQHF
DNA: TGTGCCAGCATAACCGGGACAGGGCTCAATCAGCCCCAGCATTTT

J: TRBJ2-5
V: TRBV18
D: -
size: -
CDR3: CASSPNGRGEETQYF
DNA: TGTGCCAGCTCACCAAACGGCAGGGGGGAAGAGACCCAGTACTTC

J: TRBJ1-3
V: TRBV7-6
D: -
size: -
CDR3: CASSLVGGQGNTIYF
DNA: TGTGCCAGCAGCTTAGTGGGGGGGCAAGGAAACACCATATATTTT

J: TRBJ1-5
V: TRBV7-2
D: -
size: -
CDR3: CASSLYSSNQPQHF
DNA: TGTGCCAGCAGCTTATATAGTAGCAATCAGCCCCAGCATTTT

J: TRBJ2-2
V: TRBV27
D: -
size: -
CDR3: CASTLGGNTGELFF
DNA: TGTGCCAGCACACTCGGCGGGAACACCGGGGAGCTGTTTTTT

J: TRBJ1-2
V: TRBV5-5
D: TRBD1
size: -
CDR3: CASSFRDSYSYGYTF
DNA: TGTGCCAGCAGCTTCCGGGACAGCTACTCCTATGGCTACACCTTC

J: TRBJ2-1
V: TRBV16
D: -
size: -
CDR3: CASSGTASSYNEQFF
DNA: TGTGCCAGCAGCGGAACAGCGAGCTCCTACAATGAGCAGTTCTTC

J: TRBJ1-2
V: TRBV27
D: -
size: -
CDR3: CASSHHPAGNYGYTF
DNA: TGTGCCAGCAGTCACCACCCGGCAGGGAACTATGGCTACACCTTC

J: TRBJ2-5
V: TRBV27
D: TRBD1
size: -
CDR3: CASSSQGANWETQYF
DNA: TGTGCCAGCAGTTCACAGGGGGCTAATTGGGAGACCCAGTACTTC

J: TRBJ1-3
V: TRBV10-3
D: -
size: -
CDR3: CAISPVQGNTIYF
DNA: TGTGCCATCAGTCCCGTACAAGGAAACACCATATATTTT

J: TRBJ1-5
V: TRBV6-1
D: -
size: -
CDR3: CASGPRPQHF
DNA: TGTGCCAGCGGCCCTCGGCCCCAGCATTTT

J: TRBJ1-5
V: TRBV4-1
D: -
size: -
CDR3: CASSQDPRGVQPQHF
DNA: TGCGCCAGCAGCCAAGATCCAAGGGGGGTTCAGCCCCAGCATTTT

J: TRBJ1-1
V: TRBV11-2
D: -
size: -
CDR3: CASSSTQNTEAFF
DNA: TGTGCCAGCAGCTCGACACAGAACACTGAAGCTTTCTTT

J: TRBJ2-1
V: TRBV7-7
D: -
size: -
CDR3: CASSRDTYNEQFF
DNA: TGTGCCAGCAGCCGGGACACCTACAATGAGCAGTTCTTC

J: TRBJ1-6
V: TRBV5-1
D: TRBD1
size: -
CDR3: CASSTTGTGISPLHF
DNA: TGCGCCAGCAGCACGACCGGGACAGGGATTTCACCCCTCCACTTT

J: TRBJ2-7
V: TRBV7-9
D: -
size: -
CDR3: CASSRTFTGTFSYEQYF
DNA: TGTGCCAGCAGCCGGACGTTTACAGGGACTTTCTCCTACGAGCAGTACTTC

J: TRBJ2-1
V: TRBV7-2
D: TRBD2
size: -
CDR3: CASLPGTRIFNEQFF
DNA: TGTGCCAGCCTCCCCGGGACTAGAATATTCAATGAGCAGTTCTTC

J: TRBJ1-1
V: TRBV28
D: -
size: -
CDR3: CASRPPAGVSTEAFF
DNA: TGTGCCAGCAGACCCCCTGCAGGGGTCAGCACTGAAGCTTTCTTT

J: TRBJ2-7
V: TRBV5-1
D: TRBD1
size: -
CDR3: CASTAGTVSYEQYF
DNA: TGCGCCAGCACAGCCGGGACAGTCTCCTACGAGCAGTACTTC

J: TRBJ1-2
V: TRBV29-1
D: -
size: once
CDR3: CSVRVGTYYGYTF
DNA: TGCAGCGTCCGGGTCGGCACCTACTATGGCTACACCTTC

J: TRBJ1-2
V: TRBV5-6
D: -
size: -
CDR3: CASSLGSGGAHGYTF
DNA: TGTGCCAGCAGCTTGGGGTCGGGAGGGGCCCACGGCTACACCTTC

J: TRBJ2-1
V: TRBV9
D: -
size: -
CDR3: CASSVGQGGYNEQFF
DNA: TGTGCCAGCAGCGTGGGACAAGGGGGGTACAATGAGCAGTTCTTC

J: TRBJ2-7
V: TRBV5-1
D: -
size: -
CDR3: CASSSAPRDELGQYF
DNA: TGCGCCAGCAGCTCGGCCCCCCGGGACGAACTCGGGCAGTACTTC

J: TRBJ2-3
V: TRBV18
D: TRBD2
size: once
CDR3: CASSPRLAGVSDTQYF
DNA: TGTGCCAGCTCACCACGCCTAGCGGGGGTCTCAGATACGCAGTATTTT

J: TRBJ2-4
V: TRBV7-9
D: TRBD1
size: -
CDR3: CASSLWVTGSKNIQYF
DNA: TGTGCCAGCAGCTTATGGGTGACAGGGAGCAAAAACATTCAGTACTTC

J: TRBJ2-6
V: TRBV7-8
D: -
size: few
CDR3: CASSSLGGRTNVLTF
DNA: TGTGCCAGCAGCTCCCTGGGTGGGAGGACCAACGTCCTGACTTTC

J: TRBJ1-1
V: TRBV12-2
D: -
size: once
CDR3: CASRLDRERAATEAFF
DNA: TGTGCAAGTCGCTTAGACCGGGAGAGAGCCGCCACTGAAGCTTTCTTT

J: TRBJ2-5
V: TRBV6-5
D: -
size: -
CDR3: CASSYPRTSQETQYF
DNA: TGTGCCAGCAGTTACCCTAGGACTTCCCAAGAGACCCAGTACTTC

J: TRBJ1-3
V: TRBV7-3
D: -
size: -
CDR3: CASSFGGTGNTIYF
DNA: TGTGCCAGCAGCTTTGGGGGTACTGGAAACACCATATATTTT

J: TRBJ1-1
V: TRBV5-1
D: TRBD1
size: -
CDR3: CASSNRGAGEAFF
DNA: TGCGCCAGCAGTAACAGGGGGGCGGGTGAAGCTTTCTTT

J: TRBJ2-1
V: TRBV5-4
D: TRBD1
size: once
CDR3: CASTTTGARHNEQFF
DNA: TGTGCCAGCACCACTACAGGGGCGAGACACAATGAGCAGTTCTTC

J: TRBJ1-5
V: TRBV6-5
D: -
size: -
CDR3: CASSSYGNNQPQHF
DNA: TGTGCCAGCAGCTCATACGGGAACAATCAGCCCCAGCATTTT

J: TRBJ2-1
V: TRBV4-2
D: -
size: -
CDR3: CASTAEVRDEQFF
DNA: TGTGCCAGCACAGCGGAGGTTCGAGATGAGCAGTTCTTC

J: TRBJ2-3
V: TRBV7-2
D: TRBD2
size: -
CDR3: CASSLGSSGKVTQYF
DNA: TGTGCCAGCAGCTTAGGGTCTAGCGGGAAGGTTACGCAGTATTTT

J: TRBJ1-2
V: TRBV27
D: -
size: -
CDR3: CASSLYGQRIYTF
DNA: TGTGCCAGCAGTTTATACGGACAGCGGATCTACACCTTC